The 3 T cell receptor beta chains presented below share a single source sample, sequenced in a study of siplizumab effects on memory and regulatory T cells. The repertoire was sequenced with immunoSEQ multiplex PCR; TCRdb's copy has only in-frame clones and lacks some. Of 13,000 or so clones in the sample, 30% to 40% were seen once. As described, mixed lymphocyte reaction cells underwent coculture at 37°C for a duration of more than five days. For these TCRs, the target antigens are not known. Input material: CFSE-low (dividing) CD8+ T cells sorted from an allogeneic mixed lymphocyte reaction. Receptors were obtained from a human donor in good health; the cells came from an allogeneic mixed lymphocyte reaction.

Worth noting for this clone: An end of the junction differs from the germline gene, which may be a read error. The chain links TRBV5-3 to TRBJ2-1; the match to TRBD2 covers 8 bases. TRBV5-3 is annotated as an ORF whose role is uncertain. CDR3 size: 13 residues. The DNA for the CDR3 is TGTGCCAGCAGCTTCGGGACTAGCAATGAGCAGTTCTTC. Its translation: CASSFGTSNEQFF.

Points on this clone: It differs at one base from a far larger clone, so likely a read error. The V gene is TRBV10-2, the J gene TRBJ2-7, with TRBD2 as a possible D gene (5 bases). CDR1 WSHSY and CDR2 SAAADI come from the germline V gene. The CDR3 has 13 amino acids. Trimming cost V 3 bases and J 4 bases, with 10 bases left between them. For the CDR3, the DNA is TGCGCCAGCAGTGAAGCGGCCCTATACGAGCAGTACTTC. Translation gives CASSEAALYEQYF.

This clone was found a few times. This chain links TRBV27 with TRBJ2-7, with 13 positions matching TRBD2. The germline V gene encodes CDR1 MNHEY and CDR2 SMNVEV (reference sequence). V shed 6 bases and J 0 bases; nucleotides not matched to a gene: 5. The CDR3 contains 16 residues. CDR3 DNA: TGTGCCAGCAGCTCTGGGACTAGCGGGGCCTCCTACGAGCAGTACTTC. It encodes CASSSGTSGASYEQYF.